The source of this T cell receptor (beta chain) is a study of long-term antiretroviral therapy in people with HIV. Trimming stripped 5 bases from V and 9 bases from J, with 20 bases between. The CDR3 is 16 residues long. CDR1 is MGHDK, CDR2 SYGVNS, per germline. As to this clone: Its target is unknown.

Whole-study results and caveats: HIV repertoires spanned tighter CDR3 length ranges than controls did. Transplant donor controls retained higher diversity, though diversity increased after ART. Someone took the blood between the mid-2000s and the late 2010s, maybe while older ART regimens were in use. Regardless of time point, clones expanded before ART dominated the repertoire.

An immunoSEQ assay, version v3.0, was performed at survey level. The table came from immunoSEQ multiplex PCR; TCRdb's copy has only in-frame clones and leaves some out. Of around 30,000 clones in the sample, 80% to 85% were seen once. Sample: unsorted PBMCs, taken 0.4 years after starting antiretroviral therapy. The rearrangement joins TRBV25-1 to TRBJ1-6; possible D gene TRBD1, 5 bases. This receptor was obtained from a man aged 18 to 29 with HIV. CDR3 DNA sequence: TGTGCCAGCAGTTCGAGGATCCAGGGTGGGAGTTCACCCCTCCACTTT. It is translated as CASSSRIQGGSSPLHF. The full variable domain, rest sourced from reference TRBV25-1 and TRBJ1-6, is EADIYQTPRYLVIGTGKKITLECSQTMGHDKMYWYQQDPGMELHLIHYSYGVNSTEKGDLSSESTVSRIRTEHFPLTLESARPSHTSQYLCASSSRIQGGSSPLHFGNGTRLTVT.